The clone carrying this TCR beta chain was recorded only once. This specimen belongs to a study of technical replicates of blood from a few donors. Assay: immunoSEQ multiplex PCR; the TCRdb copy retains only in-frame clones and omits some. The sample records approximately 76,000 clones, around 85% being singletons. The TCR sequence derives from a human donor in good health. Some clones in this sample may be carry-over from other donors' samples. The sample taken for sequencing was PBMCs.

CDR3 in DNA: TGTGCCAGCAGCTTAGTTGGGCAGAACACTGAAGCTTTCTTT. It yields the protein CASSLVGQNTEAFF. This chain links TRBV7-2 with TRBJ1-1; unclear D gene. CDR1 and CDR2 (germline): SGHTA, FQGNSA. V lost 1 base, J lost 1 base, and 7 bases lay in between. CDR3 length: 14 amino acids.